The clone carrying this T cell receptor (beta chain) showed up many times. In germline, CDR1 is DFQATT, CDR2 SNEGSKA (reference sequence). With 3 bases removed from V and 0 bases from J, the gap between germline ends came to 12 bases. This CDR3 region has 14 residues. This sample is part of a study of blood T cell repertoires in COVID-19. Some clones are missing from TCRdb's copy, which holds only in-frame ones; the method was immunoSEQ multiplex PCR. This sample has fewer than 200,000 clones, with roughly 76% found just once. The sequencing sample was made of peripheral blood. The clonotype comes from a woman aged 50 to 65 with active or convalescent COVID-19. The V call is TRBV20-1, the J call TRBJ2-7, with D perhaps matching TRBD1 (6 bases). Written as DNA, the CDR3 is TGCAGTGCTAGTCCATGGGACAACTCCTACGAGCAGTACTTC. It encodes CSASPWDNSYEQYF.